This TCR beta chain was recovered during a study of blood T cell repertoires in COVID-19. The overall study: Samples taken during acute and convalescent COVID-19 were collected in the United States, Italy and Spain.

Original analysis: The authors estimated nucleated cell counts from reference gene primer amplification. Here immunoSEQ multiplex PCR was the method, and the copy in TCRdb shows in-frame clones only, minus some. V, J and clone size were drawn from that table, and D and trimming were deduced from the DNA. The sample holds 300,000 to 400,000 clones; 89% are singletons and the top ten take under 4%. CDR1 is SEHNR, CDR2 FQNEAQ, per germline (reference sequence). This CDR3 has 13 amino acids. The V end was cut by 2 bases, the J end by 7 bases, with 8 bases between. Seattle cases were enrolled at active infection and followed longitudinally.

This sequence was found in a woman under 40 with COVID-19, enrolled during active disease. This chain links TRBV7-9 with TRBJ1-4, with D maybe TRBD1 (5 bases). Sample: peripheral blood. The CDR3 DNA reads TGTGCCAGCAGCTTAACGGGGGGTGAAAAACTGTTTTTT. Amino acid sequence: CASSLTGGEKLFF.